This TCR beta chain was sequenced in a study of blood T cell repertoires in COVID-19. Study details: Sources were T cells, B-cell-depleted T cells, or PBMCs; the material itself was cDNA or gDNA.

Recovery among Cohort 3 donors was established by two negative PCRs, clearance, or symptom resolution. The germline V gene has CDR1 MNHEY and CDR2 SMNVEV (reference sequence). The germline V and J ends were trimmed by 4 bases and 5 bases, with 14 bases remaining between them. The length of the CDR3 is 14 residues. The authors' processing: Researchers report that nucleated cell counts were estimated from reference gene primer amplification. TCRdb's table, derived via immunoSEQ multiplex PCR, lists solely in-frame clones and lacks some. The V and J calls and clone size are taken from that table; D and trimming were inferred from the DNA. This sample yields around 300,000 clones, of which roughly nine tenths are seen a single time; 2.4% belongs to the top ten.

The sample was PBMCs or T cells enriched from blood (not recorded which). This receptor was taken from a woman between 18 and 29 years old who had recovered from COVID-19. The chain employs TRBV27 and TRBJ1-1; perhaps TRBD1 as D (5 bases). CDR3 residues: CASSSPAGPTEAFF. DNA for the CDR3: TGTGCCAGCAGTTCCCCCGCAGGGCCTACTGAAGCTTTCTTT.